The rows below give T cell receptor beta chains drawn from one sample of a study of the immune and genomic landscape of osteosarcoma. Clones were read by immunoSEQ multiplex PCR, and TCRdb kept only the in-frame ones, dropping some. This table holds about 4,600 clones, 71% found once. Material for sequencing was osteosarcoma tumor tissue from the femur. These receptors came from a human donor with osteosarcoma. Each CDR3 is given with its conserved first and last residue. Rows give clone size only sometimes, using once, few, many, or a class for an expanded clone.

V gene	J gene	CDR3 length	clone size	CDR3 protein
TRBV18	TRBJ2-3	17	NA	CASSPKAPGGADDTQYF
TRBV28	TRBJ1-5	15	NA	CASSSSGTGYQPQHF
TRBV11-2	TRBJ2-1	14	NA	CASSRAGGYNEQFF
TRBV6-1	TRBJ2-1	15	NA	CASAASAPHINEQFF
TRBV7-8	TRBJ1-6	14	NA	CASSTPGGDSPLHF
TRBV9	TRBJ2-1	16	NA	CASSPSVGAQGNEQFF
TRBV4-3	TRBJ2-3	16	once	CASSQDQWGTTDTQYF
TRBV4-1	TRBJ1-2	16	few	CASSQELGGLEYGYTF
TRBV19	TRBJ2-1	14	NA	CASSHGNVYNEQFF
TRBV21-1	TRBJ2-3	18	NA	CASSKIDTRQLLGDTQYF
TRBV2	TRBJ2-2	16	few	CASSGPGLAGPGELFF
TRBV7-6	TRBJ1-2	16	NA	CASIRGGLRHTYGYTF
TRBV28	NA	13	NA	CASSWTGGFEQYF
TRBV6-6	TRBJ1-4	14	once	CASTLTGGSEKLFF
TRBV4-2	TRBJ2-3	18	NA	CASSQESPRPTHTDTQYF
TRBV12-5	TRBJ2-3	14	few	CASGIGGRADTQYF
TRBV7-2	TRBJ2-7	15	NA	CASSFTGSGSYEQYF
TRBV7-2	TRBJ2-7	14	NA	CASSLSGATYEQYF
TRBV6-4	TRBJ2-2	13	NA	CASCQAQLKELFF
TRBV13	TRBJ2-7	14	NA	CASSIGTPAYEQYF
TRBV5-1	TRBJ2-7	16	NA	CASSLVSSPSSYEQYF
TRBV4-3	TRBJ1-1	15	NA	CASSQDYGMGQEAFF
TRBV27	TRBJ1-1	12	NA	CASRTVRTEAFF
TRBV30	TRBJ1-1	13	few	CAWSTDLDTEAFF
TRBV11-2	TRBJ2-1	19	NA	CASSLNTGLAGVYYNEQFF
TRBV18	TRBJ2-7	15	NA	CASSPLTTDTYEQYF
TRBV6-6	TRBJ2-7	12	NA	CASSFGQGGQYF
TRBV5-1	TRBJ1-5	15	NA	CASSLNAGGNQPQHF
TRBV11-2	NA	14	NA	CASSLVSDSYEQYF
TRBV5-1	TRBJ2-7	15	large	CASSLAAESSYEQYF
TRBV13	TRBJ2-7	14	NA	CASSSRASFYEQYF
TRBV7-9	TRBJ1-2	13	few	CASSLGQGYGYTF
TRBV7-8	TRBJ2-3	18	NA	CASSEQTFGTSGRHTQYF
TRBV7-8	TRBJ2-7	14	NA	CASSQPWPTYEQYF
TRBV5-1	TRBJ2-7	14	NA	CASSLAPPSHEQYF
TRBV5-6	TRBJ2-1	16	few	CASSLDEGATYNEQFF
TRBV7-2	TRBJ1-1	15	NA	CASSPDIGLGTEAFF
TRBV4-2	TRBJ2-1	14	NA	CASSQGLEAGEQFF
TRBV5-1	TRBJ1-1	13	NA	CASSIGPGNEAFF
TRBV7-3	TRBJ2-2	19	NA	CASSLGTAGSVANTGELFF
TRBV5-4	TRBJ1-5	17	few	CASSRTGQGLSNQPQHF
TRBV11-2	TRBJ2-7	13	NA	CASSLGLTYEQYF
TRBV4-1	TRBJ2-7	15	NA	CASSRGAGPTYEQYF
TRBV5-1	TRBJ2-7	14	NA	CASSLTGISYEQYF
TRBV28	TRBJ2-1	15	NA	CASSLIGTGGDEQFF
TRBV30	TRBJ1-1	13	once	CAWSVAAGTEAFF
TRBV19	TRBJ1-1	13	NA	CASSSDRVTEAFF
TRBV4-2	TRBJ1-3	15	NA	CASSQERGSRNTIYF
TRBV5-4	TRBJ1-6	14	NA	CASSFVGEESPLHF
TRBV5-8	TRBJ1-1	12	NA	CASSPGGREAFF
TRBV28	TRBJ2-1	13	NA	CASRFTEGPQQFF
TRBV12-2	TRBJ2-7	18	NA	CASRSPIQATYSPYEQYF
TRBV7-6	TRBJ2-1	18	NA	CASSDRVVGLPLYNEQFF
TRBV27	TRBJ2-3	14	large	CASSLWEGGDTQYF
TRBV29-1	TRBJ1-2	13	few	CSAGTGKDYGYTF
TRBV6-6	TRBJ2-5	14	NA	CASSSLYSQETQYF
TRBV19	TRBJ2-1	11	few	CDFRPVNEQFF
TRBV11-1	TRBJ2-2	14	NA	CASSWGVNTGELFF
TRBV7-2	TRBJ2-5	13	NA	CASSLESVETQYF